These 9 T cell receptor beta chains share one sample of origin, sequenced in a study of response to subunit inactivated influenza vaccine. TCRdb ran MiXCR on the RT-PCR reads and lists one entry per CDR3 protein. The sample has 300,000 to 350,000 distinct CDR3 sequences; 20% to 25% are singletons. This material consisted of PBMCs from blood, taken about 20 months after vaccination. The receptor source for this set is a man aged 50-75 years who received an inactivated influenza vaccine.

This clonotype was picked up many times. The chain has TRBV15 and TRBJ1-3; D remains ambiguous. The CDR3 spans 14 residues. Deletions cut 3 bases from V and 1 base from J, with 7 bases between. Germline loops: CDR1 LNHNV, CDR2 YYDKDF (reference sequence). The CDR3 bases are TGTGCCACCAGCAGGAAAGGGTCTGGAAACACCATATATTTT. This gives the protein CATSRKGSGNTIYF. Supplemented by reference TRBV15 and TRBJ1-3, the full variable domain reads DAMVIQNPRYQVTQFGKPVTLSCSQTLNHNVMYWYQQKSSQAPKLLFHYYDKDFNNEADTPDNFQSRRPNTSFCFLDIRSPGLGDTAMYLCATSRKGSGNTIYFGEGSWLTVV.

This chain connects TRBV20-1 to TRBJ1-6, with a weak D call TRBD1 (5 bases). Trimming took off 0 bases at V and 7 bases at J, with 16 bases between the two ends. Germline V lookup: CDR1 DFQATT, CDR2 SNEGSKA (reference sequence). This CDR3 region has 16 residues. The chain's CDR3 is CSARDRGSRANSPLHF. CDR3 nucleotide sequence: TGCAGTGCTAGAGACCGAGGGTCCAGGGCGAATTCACCCCTCCACTTT.

This clonotype has a single count. This may come from a read error, since a much larger clone is one base off. This likely comes from a read error, as the CDR3 has no conserved phenylalanine or tryptophan at its end. The chain links TRBV4-2 to TRBJ1-3, with D unresolved. The CDR3 runs 15 residues. Germline V CDR1 and CDR2: LGHNA, YNFKEQ. The V gene lost 4 bases and the J gene lost 9 bases, with 19 bases spanning the gap. CDR3 in DNA: TGTGCCAGCAGCCTGGATGCCGCCTTGGGATCCACCATATATGTT. Protein: CASSLDAALGSTIYV.

The gene calls are TRBV13 and TRBJ2-2, with D perhaps being TRBD1 or TRBD2 (5 bases each). V dropped 2 bases and J dropped 3 bases, with 10 bases sitting between them. The CDR3 has 15 amino acids. The germline gives CDR1 PRHDT, CDR2 FYEKMQ (reference sequence). This chain's CDR3 is CASSLRGADTGELFF. The CDR3 nucleotides read TGTGCCAGCAGCTTAAGAGGGGCGGACACCGGGGAGCTGTTTTTT.

This clonotype came up a few times. This chain uses TRBV6-1 with TRBJ2-1; 7 bases are a match to TRBD1. Germline CDR1 reads MNHNS; CDR2 reads SASEGT. V was pared by 6 bases and J by 4 bases, with 6 bases of the junction left unmatched. This CDR3 has 14 amino acids. The CDR3, as DNA: TGTGCCAGCAGATCCGGGACAGCATACAATGAGCAGTTCTTC. Translating it yields CASRSGTAYNEQFF.

This clonotype has only a few counts. The chain employs TRBV24-1 and TRBJ1-2, with 8 bases that match TRBD1. Unmatched junction bases numbered 7, after V lost 1 base and J lost 7 bases. CDR3 length equals 15 residues. Germline CDR1 reads KGHDR; CDR2 reads SFDVKD. The CDR3 region has the DNA TGTGCCACCAGTGATTTCGGACAGGGACCGGCTGGCTACACCTTC. The encoded protein is CATSDFGQGPAGYTF.

This clonotype was observed many times. J is TRBJ1-4 and V is TRBV7-9, with D possibly matching TRBD1 (5 bases). CDR1 is SEHNR and CDR2 is FQNEAQ in the germline V gene (reference sequence). The CDR3 has 17 residues. Deletions cut 3 bases from V and 4 bases from J, with 18 bases between. The CDR3 reads CASSFGFIAGGNEKLFF. DNA for the CDR3: TGTGCCAGCAGCTTTGGGTTTATCGCTGGGGGTAATGAAAAACTGTTTTTT.

This clonotype has only a few counts. The rearrangement links TRBV3-1 to TRBJ2-7; 9 bases are a match to TRBD2. CDR1 and CDR2 from the germline V gene are LGHDT and YNNKEL (reference sequence). This CDR3 is built from 15 residues. Losses at the gene ends were 1 base for V and 4 bases for J; bases not matched to a gene: 5. As DNA, the CDR3 is TGTGCCAGCAGCCAAGGATCCAGCGGGAGGTACGAGCAGTACTTC. Translation: CASSQGSSGRYEQYF.

This clonotype has just a few counts. This chain joins TRBV12-3 or TRBV12-4 and TRBJ1-5; TRBD1 matches at 9 bases. With V trimmed by 5 bases and J by 5 bases, 7 bases remained unmatched. This CDR3 contains 15 residues. The CDR3 DNA sequence: TGTGCCAGCAGTCGAACCGGGACAGGGCATCAGCCCCAGCATTTT. It specifies CASSRTGTGHQPQHF.